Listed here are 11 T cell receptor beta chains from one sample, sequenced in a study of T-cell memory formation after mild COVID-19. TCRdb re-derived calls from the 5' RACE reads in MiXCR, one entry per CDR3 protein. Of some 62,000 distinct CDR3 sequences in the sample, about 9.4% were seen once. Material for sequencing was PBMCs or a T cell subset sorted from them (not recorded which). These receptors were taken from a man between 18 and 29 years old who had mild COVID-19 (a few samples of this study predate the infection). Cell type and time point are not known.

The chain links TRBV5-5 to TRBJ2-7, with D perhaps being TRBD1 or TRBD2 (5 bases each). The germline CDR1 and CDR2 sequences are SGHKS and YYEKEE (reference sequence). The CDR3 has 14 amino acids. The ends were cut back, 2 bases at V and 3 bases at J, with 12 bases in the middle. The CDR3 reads CASSFGLGVYEQYV. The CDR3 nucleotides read TGTGCCAGCAGCTTTGGACTGGGGGTCTACGAGCAGTACGTC.

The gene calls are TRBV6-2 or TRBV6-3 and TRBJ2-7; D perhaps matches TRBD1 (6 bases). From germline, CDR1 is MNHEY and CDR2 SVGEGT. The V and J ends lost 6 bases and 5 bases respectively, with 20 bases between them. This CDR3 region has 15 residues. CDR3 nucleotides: TGTGCCAGCAGCACAGGGTCGTGGCACTTGGACGAGCAGTACGTC. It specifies CASSTGSWHLDEQYV.

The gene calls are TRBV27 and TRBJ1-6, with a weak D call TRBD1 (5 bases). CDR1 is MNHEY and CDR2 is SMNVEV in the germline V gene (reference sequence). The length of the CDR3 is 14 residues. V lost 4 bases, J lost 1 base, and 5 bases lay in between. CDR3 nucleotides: TGTGCCAGCAGTTCAGGGTCCTATAATTCACCCCTCCACTTT. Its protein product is CASSSGSYNSPLHF.

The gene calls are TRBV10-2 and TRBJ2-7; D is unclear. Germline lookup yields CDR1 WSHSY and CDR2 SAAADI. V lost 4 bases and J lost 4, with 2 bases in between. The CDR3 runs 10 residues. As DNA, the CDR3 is TGCGCCAGCAGTGGGTACGAGCAGTACTTC. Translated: CASSGYEQYF.

CDR3 region: CASSTHDRAESQYV. CDR3 DNA: TGTGCCAGCAGTACTCACGACAGGGCTGAGAGTCAGTACGTC. This sequence joins TRBV27 and TRBJ2-7; 7 positions match TRBD1. Germline V gene data show CDR1 as MNHEY and CDR2 as SMNVEV (reference sequence). The CDR3 contains 14 residues. V trimming: 5 bases; J trimming: 10 bases; junction bases outside the gene matches: 14.

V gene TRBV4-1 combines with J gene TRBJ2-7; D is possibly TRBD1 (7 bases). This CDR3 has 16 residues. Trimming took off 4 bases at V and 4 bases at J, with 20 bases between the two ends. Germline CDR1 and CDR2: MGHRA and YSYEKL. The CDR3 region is CASSLGGGRKKYEQYF. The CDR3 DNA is TGCGCCAGCAGCCTAGGAGGGGGCAGGAAAAAATACGAGCAGTACTTC.

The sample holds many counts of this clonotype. The CDR3 DNA reads as TGCGCCAGCAGCTTGGCAGCGGGGGTCTACAATGAGCAGTTCTTC. Residues: CASSLAAGVYNEQFF. J is TRBJ2-1 and V is TRBV5-1, with 8 bases matching TRBD2. CDR1 SGHRS and CDR2 YFSETQ come from the germline V gene. V gave up 0 bases and J gave up 3 bases; unmatched junction bases: 2. CDR3 size: 15 residues.

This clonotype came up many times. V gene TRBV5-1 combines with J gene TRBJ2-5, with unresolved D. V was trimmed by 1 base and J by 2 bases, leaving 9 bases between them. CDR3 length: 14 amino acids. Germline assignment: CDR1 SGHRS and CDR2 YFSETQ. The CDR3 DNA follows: TGCGCCAGCAGCTTGATGACAACTCAAGAGACCCAGTACTTC. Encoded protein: CASSLMTTQETQYF. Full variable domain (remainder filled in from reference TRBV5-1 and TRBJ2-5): KAGVTQTPRYLIKTRGQQVTLSCSPISGHRSVSWYQQTPGQGLQFLFEYFSETQRNKGNFPGRFSGRQFSNSRSEMNVSTLELGDSALYLCASSLMTTQETQYFGPGTRLLVL.

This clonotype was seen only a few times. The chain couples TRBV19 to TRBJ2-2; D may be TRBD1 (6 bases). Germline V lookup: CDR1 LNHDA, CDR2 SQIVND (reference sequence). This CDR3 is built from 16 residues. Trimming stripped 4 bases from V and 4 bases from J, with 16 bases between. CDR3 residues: CASSTGTLRFTGELFF. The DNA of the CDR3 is TGTGCCAGTAGTACGGGGACACTTAGATTCACCGGGGAGCTGTTTTTT.

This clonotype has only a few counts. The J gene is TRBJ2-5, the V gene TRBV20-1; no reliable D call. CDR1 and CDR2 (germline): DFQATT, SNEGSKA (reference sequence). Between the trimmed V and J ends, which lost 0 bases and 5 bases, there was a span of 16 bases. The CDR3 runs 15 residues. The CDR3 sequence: CSARDILGSKETQYF. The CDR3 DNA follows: TGCAGTGCTAGAGATATTCTTGGAAGTAAGGAGACCCAGTACTTC.

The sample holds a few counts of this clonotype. The CDR3: CASISGSDWVDTQYF. The CDR3 region has the DNA TGTGCCAGCATCTCTGGGAGCGACTGGGTAGATACGCAGTATTTT. The genes are TRBV7-2 and TRBJ2-3; possible D gene TRBD2, 5 bases. Trimming left V 7 bases short and J 5 bases short, with 19 bases between. CDR1 and CDR2 from the germline V gene are SGHTA and FQGNSA. This CDR3 comprises 15 residues.